A selection of T cell receptor beta chains follows, all from one sample in a study of control samples from healthy donors and cancer patients. Profiling relied on immunoSEQ multiplex PCR, and the TCRdb table lists in-frame clones only, not all of them. The sample includes about 100,000 clones, roughly 84% of them seen just once. The sequenced material came from blood. The receptor set was obtained from a woman aged 45-59 years in good health. Both conserved end residues are part of each CDR3. A D gene is named only where the DNA matches it firmly. Size is stated for part of the rows, as once, few or many counts, or as a class when the clone is expanded.

TRBV5-4	TRBJ2-5	-	once	12	TGTGCCAGCAGCTTGGTTGGGGAGACCCAGTACTTC	CASSLVGETQYF
TRBV6-6	TRBJ1-1	TRBD1	-	13	TGTGCCAGTGGACAGGGGATGAACACTGAAGCTTTCTTT	CASGQGMNTEAFF
TRBV7-8	TRBJ1-1	-	-	14	TGTGCCAGCAGCACTAAGAGGGTTAACACTGAAGCTTTCTTT	CASSTKRVNTEAFF
TRBV6-5	TRBJ2-2	-	-	14	TGTGCCAGCAGCCACGCCCAGGGGACCGGGGAGCTGTTTTTT	CASSHAQGTGELFF
TRBV18	TRBJ1-4	-	-	14	TGTGCCAGCTCACCACCGTCCATCCGGGAAAAACTGTTTTTT	CASSPPSIREKLFF
TRBV29-1	TRBJ2-3	TRBD2	-	17	TGCAGCGTCGCCCGTGGGGGACTAGCGGGCGGTACAGATACGCAGTATTTT	CSVARGGLAGGTDTQYF
TRBV24-1	TRBJ2-1	TRBD2	-	13	TGTGCCACCGGGACTAGCGGGAGAAATGAGCAGTTCTTC	CATGTSGRNEQFF
TRBV4-1	TRBJ2-2	-	-	15	TGCGCCAGCAGCCAAGAGGGGCGGTTCCCCGGGGAGCTGTTTTTT	CASSQEGRFPGELFF
TRBV19	TRBJ1-1	-	-	16	TGTGCCAGTAGTACGCTCGGGCGGGCAGTTAACACTGAAGCTTTCTTT	CASSTLGRAVNTEAFF
TRBV29-1	TRBJ2-5	-	-	12	TGCAGCGTTGGGTGGGGACAAGAGACCCAGTACTTC	CSVGWGQETQYF
TRBV11-2	TRBJ2-5	-	-	15	TGTGCCAGCAGCTTAGCCCGGACTCATAAAGGGACCCAGTACTTC	CASSLARTHKGTQYF
TRBV5-1	TRBJ1-1	-	-	14	TGCGCCAGCAGCTTCGGGGGGTGGAAAACTGAAGCTTTCTTT	CASSFGGWKTEAFF
TRBV5-1	TRBJ1-5	-	-	16	TGCGCCACTCCCAAGGCGGGGACACGGGACAATCAGCCCCAGCATTTT	CATPKAGTRDNQPQHF
TRBV19	TRBJ1-3	TRBD1	-	18	TGTGCCAGTCGACCGGGACAGGGGCGCCTCGGCTCTGGAAACACCATATATTTT	CASRPGQGRLGSGNTIYF
TRBV11-2	TRBJ1-6	-	-	18	TGTGCCAGCAGCTCCCGGGACTCCTTATTCCCTCGAGGTTCACCCCTCCACTTT	CASSSRDSLFPRGSPLHF
TRBV7-8	TRBJ1-1	-	-	17	TGTGCCAGCAGCCTTCTCTGGAGGGGCGGACGAGGGGCTGAAGCTTTCTTT	CASSLLWRGGRGAEAFF
TRBV6-6	TRBJ1-1	-	-	12	TGTGCCAGCCACGAGTTGAACACTGAAGCTTTCTTT	CASHELNTEAFF
TRBV12-3/TRBV12-4	TRBJ2-5	-	few	13	TGTGCCAGCAGAGTGGGACATCTTCAGACCCAGTACTTC	CASRVGHLQTQYF
TRBV5-6	TRBJ1-2	-	few	14	TGTGCCAGCAGCTTGTGGGGGGCCCCAAATGGCTACACCTTC	CASSLWGAPNGYTF
TRBV19	TRBJ1-4	-	-	15	TGTGCCAGTAGTGGATGGGAGGAAATCAATGAAAAACTGTTTTTT	CASSGWEEINEKLFF
TRBV2	TRBJ1-4	-	-	13	TGTGCCAGCAGTGAAGCGGGGAGTGAAAAACTGTTTTTT	CASSEAGSEKLFF
TRBV27	TRBJ1-2	-	-	16	TGTGCCAGCAGTTTCAGGAGTGCAGGGGACTACTATGGCTACACCTTC	CASSFRSAGDYYGYTF
TRBV12-3/TRBV12-4	TRBJ1-2	-	-	12	TGTGCCAGCAGGGATCGCAGTGGAGGCTACACCTTC	CASRDRSGGYTF
TRBV19	TRBJ2-3	TRBD2	-	16	TGTGCCAGTAGTATTGGACTAGCGGCCGACACAGATACGCAGTATTTT	CASSIGLAADTDTQYF
TRBV25-1	TRBJ1-3	-	-	15	TGTGCCAGCAGTGACAGGGCTGGAGGCGGAAACACCATATATTTT	CASSDRAGGGNTIYF
TRBV7-8	TRBJ2-7	TRBD1	-	15	TGTGCCAGCAGCCGCATCAGGGGGCCCGCCTACGAGCAGTACTTC	CASSRIRGPAYEQYF
TRBV19	TRBJ2-1	-	-	13	TGTGCCAGTAGTATAGGTTTGGCACCTGAGCAGTTCTTC	CASSIGLAPEQFF
TRBV5-4	TRBJ2-7	TRBD1	-	14	TGTGCCAGCAGCGCGGACAGGAGAATCGACGAGCAGTACTTC	CASSADRRIDEQYF
TRBV5-1	TRBJ2-1	-	-	15	TGCGCCAGCAGCTTGAGGGGGGCTCCCTACAATGAGCAGTTCTTC	CASSLRGAPYNEQFF
TRBV24-1	TRBJ1-4	-	once	19	TGTGCCACCAGCTACACCCCGGAGAGGTTTAATGCAACTAATGAAAAACTGTTTTTT	CATSYTPERFNATNEKLFF
TRBV6-6	TRBJ1-3	-	-	15	TGTGCCAGCAGACCCACGGGAACCTCTGGAAACACCATATATTTT	CASRPTGTSGNTIYF